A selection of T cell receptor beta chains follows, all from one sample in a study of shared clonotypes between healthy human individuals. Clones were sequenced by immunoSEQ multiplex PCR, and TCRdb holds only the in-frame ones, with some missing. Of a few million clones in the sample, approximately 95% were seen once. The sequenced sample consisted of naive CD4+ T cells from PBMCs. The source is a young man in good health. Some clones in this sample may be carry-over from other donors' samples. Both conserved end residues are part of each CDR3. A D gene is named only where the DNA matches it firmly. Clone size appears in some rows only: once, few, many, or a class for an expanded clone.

CAWTGGKGYEQYF | TGTGCCTGGACGGGCGGGAAAGGATACGAGCAGTACTTC | . | TRBJ2-7 | TRBV30 | .
CASSTFPSPGSGANVLTF | TGTGCCAGCAGCACATTTCCGAGCCCGGGCTCTGGGGCCAACGTCCTGACTTTC | . | TRBJ2-6 | TRBV7-9 | .
CASSLQRFTEAFF | TGTGCCAGCAGCTTACAGCGGTTCACTGAAGCTTTCTTT | . | TRBJ1-1 | TRBV7-8 | .
CASSLAQGADRGRTEAFF | TGTGCCAGCAGCTTAGCGCAGGGGGCCGACAGGGGGCGGACTGAAGCTTTCTTT | . | TRBJ1-1 | TRBV7-9 | TRBD1
CASSLSGGETQYF | TGTGCCAGCAGCTTATCAGGGGGGGAGACCCAGTACTTC | once | TRBJ2-5 | TRBV7-9 | .
CASSPAPGQGAVDGYTF | TGCGCCAGCAGCCCGGCTCCGGGACAGGGGGCGGTTGATGGCTACACCTTC | . | TRBJ1-2 | TRBV5-1 | TRBD1
CSVREAFEGAQTQYF | TGCAGCGTGAGGGAAGCGTTTGAGGGGGCACAGACCCAGTACTTC | . | TRBJ2-5 | TRBV29-1 | TRBD1
CASRQGSTDTQYF | TGTGCCAGCCGCCAGGGGAGCACAGATACGCAGTATTTT | . | TRBJ2-3 | TRBV27 | .
CASRRGNTEAFF | TGTGCCAGCAGAAGGGGGAACACTGAAGCTTTCTTT | few | TRBJ1-1 | TRBV25-1 | .
CASSPGLQNRNYGYTF | TGTGCCAGCTCACCAGGGCTACAAAACCGAAACTATGGCTACACCTTC | . | TRBJ1-2 | TRBV18 | .
CASSSLGQGAVYTF | TGCGCCAGCAGTTCACTGGGACAGGGCGCAGTCTACACCTTC | . | TRBJ1-2 | TRBV5-1 | TRBD1
CASSLRSTGEETQYF | TGTGCCAGCAGCCTACGATCGACAGGGGAAGAGACCCAGTACTTC | . | TRBJ2-5 | TRBV4-2 | TRBD1
CASSIDGLAGGAYNEQFF | TGTGCCAGTAGTATAGATGGTCTAGCGGGAGGTGCCTACAATGAGCAGTTCTTC | once | TRBJ2-1 | TRBV19 | TRBD2
CAWRTSGTYNEQFF | TGTGCCTGGAGGACTAGCGGGACGTACAATGAGCAGTTCTTC | . | TRBJ2-1 | TRBV30 | TRBD2
CASSSRGRTNYGYTF | TGTGCCAGCAGTTCCAGGGGACGGACTAACTATGGCTACACCTTC | . | TRBJ1-2 | TRBV27 | .
CAWSSLLPRDGRAPDTQYF | TGTGCCTGGAGTTCTCTACTACCTAGAGACGGGAGGGCTCCGGATACGCAGTATTTT | . | TRBJ2-3 | TRBV30 | TRBD2
CASSGGSAGNTIYF | TGCGCCAGCAGCGGAGGGTCTGCTGGAAACACCATATATTTT | . | TRBJ1-3 | TRBV5-1 | .
CASSWRTGQGQAGELFF | TGCGCCAGCAGCTGGAGGACGGGACAGGGACAGGCCGGGGAGCTGTTTTTT | . | TRBJ2-2 | TRBV5-1 | TRBD1
CASSPRLNTEAFF | TGTGCCAGCAGCCCAAGGTTGAACACTGAAGCTTTCTTT | few | TRBJ1-1 | TRBV7-3 | .
CASSPGGGLGANVLTF | TGTGCCAGTAGCCCTGGGGGGGGATTAGGGGCCAACGTCCTGACTTTC | . | TRBJ2-6 | TRBV19 | TRBD2
CASRPTGEFYGYTF | TGTGCCAGTAGACCGACAGGAGAGTTTTATGGCTACACCTTC | . | TRBJ1-2 | TRBV19 | .
CASSIGRDGRYQPQHF | TGTGCCAGTAGTATAGGCCGGGACGGAAGATATCAGCCCCAGCATTTT | . | TRBJ1-5 | TRBV19 | .
CATRDRHSNQPQHF | TGTGCCACCCGGGACCGACACTCGAATCAGCCCCAGCATTTT | . | TRBJ1-5 | TRBV6-1 | .
CASSPWDSGSNTGELFF | TGTGCCAGCTCACCGTGGGACAGCGGATCGAACACCGGGGAGCTGTTTTTT | . | TRBJ2-2 | TRBV18 | TRBD1
CASSSLFSGNTIYF | TGTGCCAGCAGCTCCCTCTTCTCTGGAAACACCATATATTTT | . | TRBJ1-3 | TRBV7-9 | .
CASSVESPADTQYF | TGTGCCAGCAGCGTAGAGTCGCCGGCGGATACGCAGTATTTT | . | TRBJ2-3 | TRBV9 | .
CASSPGWGQQETQYF | TGTGCCAGCAGCCCTGGGTGGGGACAGCAAGAGACCCAGTACTTC | once | TRBJ2-5 | TRBV9 | TRBD1
CASRGTTGWGEQYF | TGTGCCAGCAGGGGAACTACAGGGTGGGGCGAGCAGTACTTC | . | TRBJ2-7 | TRBV6-1 | .
CATSRDVSGQMGGYTF | TGTGCCACCAGCAGAGATGTCTCGGGACAGATGGGCGGCTACACCTTC | . | TRBJ1-2 | TRBV15 | TRBD1
CASSLSAVRTDTQYF | TGTGCCAGCAGCTTATCGGCGGTCCGCACAGATACGCAGTATTTT | . | TRBJ2-3 | TRBV7-9 | .
CASSWWVGLAGTDTQYF | TGTGCCAGCAGCTGGTGGGTGGGACTAGCGGGCACAGATACGCAGTATTTT | . | TRBJ2-3 | TRBV7-2 | TRBD2
CASSSLHIQYF | TGTGCCAGCAGTTCTTTACACATTCAGTACTTC | . | TRBJ2-4 | TRBV6-5 | .
CASSLAREFYNEQFF | TGTGCCAGCAGCTTAGCCCGGGAGTTCTACAATGAGCAGTTCTTC | . | TRBJ2-1 | TRBV7-3 | .
CASGPGLADTQYF | TGTGCTAGTGGTCCAGGACTAGCGGATACGCAGTATTTT | . | TRBJ2-3 | TRBV12-5 | TRBD2
CASHGPGQLGFSGELFF | TGTGCCAGCCACGGACCGGGACAGTTAGGGTTTTCCGGGGAGCTGTTTTTT | . | TRBJ2-2 | TRBV18 | TRBD1
CASSLHTGASYEQYF | TGTGCCAGCAGCCTTCATACCGGGGCATCCTACGAGCAGTACTTC | . | TRBJ2-7 | TRBV7-3 | .
CAWSFGQYYGYTF | TGTGCCTGGAGTTTCGGACAGTACTATGGCTACACCTTC | . | TRBJ1-2 | TRBV30 | .
CASSQGFRDTGREFF | TGCGCCAGCAGCCAAGGCTTCCGGGACACCGGGAGGGAGTTCTTC | once | TRBJ2-1 | TRBV4-1 | TRBD2
CASSPIGGDTQYF | TGCGCCAGCAGCCCCATCGGGGGAGATACGCAGTATTTT | . | TRBJ2-3 | TRBV5-1 | .
CASSPSDTYEQYF | TGTGCCAGCTCACCGTCAGATACGTACGAGCAGTACTTC | . | TRBJ2-7 | TRBV18 | .
CASSSGTFIGEQYF | TGTGCCAGCAGCTCCGGGACATTCATTGGGGAGCAGTACTTC | . | TRBJ2-7 | TRBV9 | .
CASRDQGFSGNTIYF | TGTGCCAGCAGAGATCAAGGATTCTCTGGAAACACCATATATTTT | once | TRBJ1-3 | TRBV6-1 | .
CASSLIGRGTDTQYF | TGTGCCAGTAGTTTGATCGGGAGAGGCACAGATACGCAGTATTTT | . | TRBJ2-3 | TRBV19 | .